This TCR beta chain was profiled in a study of chemoradiotherapy in HPV16-positive cancers. Study as a whole: A couple of HPV16-positive patients' cells yielded candidate HPV-specific clones and common motifs. Study results and limitations: Better recurrence-free survival went with HPV-responsive T-cell expansion in HPV16-positive patients.

The CDR3 totals 12 residues. Germline CDR1 is LNHDA and CDR2 is SQIVND (reference sequence). The germline V and J ends were trimmed by 10 bases and 5 bases, with 14 bases remaining between them. Produced via immunoSEQ multiplex PCR; TCRdb's table is partial and in-frame only. The profile shows 10,000 or so clones, 78% of them singletons. Remarks on this clone: The antigen remains unidentified.

The chain couples TRBV19 to TRBJ1-1; D is possibly TRBD1 (6 bases). This sample was gathered from a patient who underwent chemoradiotherapy. This receptor was taken from a human donor with HPV-associated anogenital cancer. The CDR3 spells CATSGGQTEAFF. CDR3 sequence (DNA): TGTGCCACTTCGGGGGGGCAGACTGAAGCTTTCTTT.